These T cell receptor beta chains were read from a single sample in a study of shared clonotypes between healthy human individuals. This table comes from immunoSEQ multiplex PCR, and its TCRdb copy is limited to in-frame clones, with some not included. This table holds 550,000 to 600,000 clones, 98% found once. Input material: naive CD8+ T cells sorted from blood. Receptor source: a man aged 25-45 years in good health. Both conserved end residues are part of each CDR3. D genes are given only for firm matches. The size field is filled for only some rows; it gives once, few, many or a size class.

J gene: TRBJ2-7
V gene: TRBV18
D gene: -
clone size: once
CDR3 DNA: TGTGCCAGCTCATCCCGTCAAGGATTCTCCTACGAGCAGTACTTC
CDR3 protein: CASSSRQGFSYEQYF

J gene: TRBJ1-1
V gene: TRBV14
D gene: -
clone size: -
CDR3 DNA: TGTGCCAGCAGCCATTTTGCGAGTATGAACACTGAAGCTTTCTTT
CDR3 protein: CASSHFASMNTEAFF

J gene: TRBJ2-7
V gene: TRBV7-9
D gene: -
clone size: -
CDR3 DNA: TGTGCCAGCAGCTTAGGGTTTGCAGACCACTACGAGCAGTACTTC
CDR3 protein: CASSLGFADHYEQYF

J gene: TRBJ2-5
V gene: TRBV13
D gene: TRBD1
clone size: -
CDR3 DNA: TGTGCCAGCAGCTTAGGCCTCGGGACAGAAGAGACCCAGTACTTC
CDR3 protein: CASSLGLGTEETQYF

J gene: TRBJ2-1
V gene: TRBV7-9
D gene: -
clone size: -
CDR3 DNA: TGTGCCAGCAGCCCAAGGCTAGGCCTGATGTCCTACAATGAGCAGTTCTTC
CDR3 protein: CASSPRLGLMSYNEQFF

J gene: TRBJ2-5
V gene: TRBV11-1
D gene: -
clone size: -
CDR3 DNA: TGTGCCAGCACCACTAGGGGGGAAAGGGAGACCCAGTACTTC
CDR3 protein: CASTTRGERETQYF

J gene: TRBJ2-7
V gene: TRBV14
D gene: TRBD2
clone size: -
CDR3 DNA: TGTGCCAGCAGCCCGCCGAGTGCGGGAGGGCCACACGAGCAGTACTTC
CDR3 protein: CASSPPSAGGPHEQYF

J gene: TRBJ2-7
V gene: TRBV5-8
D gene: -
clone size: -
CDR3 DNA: TGTGCCAGCAGCTTCGTCCCGGGACTTTACTCCTACGAGCAGTACTTC
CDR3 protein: CASSFVPGLYSYEQYF

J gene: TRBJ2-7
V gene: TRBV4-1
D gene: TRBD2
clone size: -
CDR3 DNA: TGCGCCAGCAGCCAAGATGGGCGGGGGGACGAGCAGTACTTC
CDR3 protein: CASSQDGRGDEQYF

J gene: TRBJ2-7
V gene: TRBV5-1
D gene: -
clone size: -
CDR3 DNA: TGCGCCAGCACCGCGACAGCCCGAAGCTCCTACGAGCAGTACTTC
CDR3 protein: CASTATARSSYEQYF

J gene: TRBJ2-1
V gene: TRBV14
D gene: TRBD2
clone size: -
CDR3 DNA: TGTGCCAGCAGCCGACTCCTGGGAGGGCCTATGTATGAGCAGTTCTTC
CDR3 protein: CASSRLLGGPMYEQFF

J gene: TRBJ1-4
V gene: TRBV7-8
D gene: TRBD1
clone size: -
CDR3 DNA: TGTGCCAGCAGCCCCTGGGACAGGGGCGGATTTAATGAAAAACTGTTTTTT
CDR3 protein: CASSPWDRGGFNEKLFF

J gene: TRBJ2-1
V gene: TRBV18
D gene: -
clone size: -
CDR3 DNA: TGTGCCAGCTCACCACCGGACGGATACAATGAGCAGTTCTTC
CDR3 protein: CASSPPDGYNEQFF

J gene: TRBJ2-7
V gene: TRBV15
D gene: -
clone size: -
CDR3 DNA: TGTGCCACCAGCGTCGGCAAAAGAGGGACTCTGACCTACGAGCAGTACTTC
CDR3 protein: CATSVGKRGTLTYEQYF

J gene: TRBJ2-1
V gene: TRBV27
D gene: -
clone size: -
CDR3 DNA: TGTGCCGGCAGTTTACTAGGGGCGGACGATGAGCAGTTCTTC
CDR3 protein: CAGSLLGADDEQFF

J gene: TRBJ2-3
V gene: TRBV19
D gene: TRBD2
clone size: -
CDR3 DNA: TGTGCCAGTAGTCCAAGGACTAGCGGGAGGTTTACAGGCACAGATACGCAGTATTTT
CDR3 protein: CASSPRTSGRFTGTDTQYF

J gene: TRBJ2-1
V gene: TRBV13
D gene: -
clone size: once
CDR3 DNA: TGTGCCAGCAGCTTAGGCCGGGACAATGAGCAGTTCTTC
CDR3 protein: CASSLGRDNEQFF

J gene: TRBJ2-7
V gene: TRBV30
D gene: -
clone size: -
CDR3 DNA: TGTGCCTGCTCCGTGGTAGCCCACTCCTACGAGCAGTACTTC
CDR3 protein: CACSVVAHSYEQYF

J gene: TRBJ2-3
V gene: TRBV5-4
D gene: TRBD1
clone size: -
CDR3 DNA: TGTGCCAGCAGCTCGCCGGGACAGATTAGCACAGATACGCAGTATTTT
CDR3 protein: CASSSPGQISTDTQYF

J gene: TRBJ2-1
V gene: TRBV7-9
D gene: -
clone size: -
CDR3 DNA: TGTGCCAGCAGCTTAGGGGCGGGAAATGAGCAGTTCTTC
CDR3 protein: CASSLGAGNEQFF

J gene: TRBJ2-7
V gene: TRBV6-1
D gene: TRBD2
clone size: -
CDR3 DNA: TGTGCCAGCAGTGAAGGGGCTAGCGGGATTTACGAGCAGTACTTC
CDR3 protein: CASSEGASGIYEQYF

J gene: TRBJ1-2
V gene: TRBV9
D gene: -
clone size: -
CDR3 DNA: TGTGCCAGCAGCGTAGGTAAAAGACTTAACTATGGCTACACCTTC
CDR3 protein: CASSVGKRLNYGYTF

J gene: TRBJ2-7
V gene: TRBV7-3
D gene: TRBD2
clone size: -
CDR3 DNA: TGTGCCAGCAGCTTAACGGGGGAGGGACCCTACGAGCAGTACTTC
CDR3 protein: CASSLTGEGPYEQYF

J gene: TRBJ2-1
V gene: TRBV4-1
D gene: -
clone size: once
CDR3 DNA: TGCGCCAGCAGCCAAGGTCTGAGCTCCTACAATGAGCAGTTCTTC
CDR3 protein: CASSQGLSSYNEQFF

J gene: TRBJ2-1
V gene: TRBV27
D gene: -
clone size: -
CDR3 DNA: TGTGCCAGCAGTTCGTCGAATGAGCAGTTCTTC
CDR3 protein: CASSSSNEQFF

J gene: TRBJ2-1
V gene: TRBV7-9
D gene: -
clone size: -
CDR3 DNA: TGTGCCAGCAGAGAACGCGGGGACAATGAGCAGTTCTTC
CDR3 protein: CASRERGDNEQFF

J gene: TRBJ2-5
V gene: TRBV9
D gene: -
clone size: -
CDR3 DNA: TGTGCCAGCAGCGTAGATCAGGGAATGGAGACCCAGTACTTC
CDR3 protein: CASSVDQGMETQYF

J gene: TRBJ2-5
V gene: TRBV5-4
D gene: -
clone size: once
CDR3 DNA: TGTGCCAGCAGCTTTGACCTACCGGGACGGTTCGCTGAGACCCAGTACTTC
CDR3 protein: CASSFDLPGRFAETQYF

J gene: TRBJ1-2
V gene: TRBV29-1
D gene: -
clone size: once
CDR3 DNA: TGCAGCGCTGTGGGACAATCGGGGGGCTACACCTTC
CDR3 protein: CSAVGQSGGYTF

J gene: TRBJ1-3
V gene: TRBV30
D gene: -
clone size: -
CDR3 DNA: TGTGCCTGGAGTGTGGTAGATAGGGGGAACACCATATATTTT
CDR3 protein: CAWSVVDRGNTIYF

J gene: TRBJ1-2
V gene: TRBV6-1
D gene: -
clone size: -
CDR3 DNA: TGTGCCAGCAGGTATCAGGGGAGGCACTATGGCTACACCTTC
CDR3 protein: CASRYQGRHYGYTF

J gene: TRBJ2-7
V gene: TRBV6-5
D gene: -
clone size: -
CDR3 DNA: TGTGCCAGTACCTTAGGGGAGACGACTATGCGGGAGCAGTACTTC
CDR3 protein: CASTLGETTMREQYF

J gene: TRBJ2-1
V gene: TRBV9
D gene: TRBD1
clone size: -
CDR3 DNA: TGTGCCAGCAGCGCGTCAGGGGGCCACTACAATGAGCAGTTCTTC
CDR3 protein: CASSASGGHYNEQFF

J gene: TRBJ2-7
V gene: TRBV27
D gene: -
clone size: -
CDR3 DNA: TGTGCCAGCAGTTTATGGTCGGGGTCCTACGAGCAGTACTTC
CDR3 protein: CASSLWSGSYEQYF

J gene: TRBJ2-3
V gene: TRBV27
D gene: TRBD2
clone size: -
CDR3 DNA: TGTGCCAGCAGTTTATCTAGCGGGAGGGCCTGGGATACGCAGTATTTT
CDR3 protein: CASSLSSGRAWDTQYF

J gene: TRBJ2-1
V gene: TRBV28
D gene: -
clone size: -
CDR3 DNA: TGTGCCAGCAGTTTTTCGGTGGGCAATGAGCAGTTCTTC
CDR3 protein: CASSFSVGNEQFF

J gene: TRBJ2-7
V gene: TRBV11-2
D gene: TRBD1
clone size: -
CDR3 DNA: TGTGCCAGCAGCCGACAGGGATGCGAGCAGTACTTC
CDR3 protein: CASSRQGCEQYF

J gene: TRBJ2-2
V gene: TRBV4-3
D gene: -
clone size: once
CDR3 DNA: TGCGCCAGCAGCCATCTAAAGGCGGACTATACGAACACCGGGGAGCTGTTTTTT
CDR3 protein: CASSHLKADYTNTGELFF

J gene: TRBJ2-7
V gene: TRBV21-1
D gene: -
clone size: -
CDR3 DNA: TGTGCCCCTAGGGTGGAGAGACTTTCCTACGAGCAGTACTTC
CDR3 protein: CAPRVERLSYEQYF

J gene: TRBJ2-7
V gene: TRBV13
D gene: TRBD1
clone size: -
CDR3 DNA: TGTGCCAGCAGTCCGGACAGGGGGCAGTTTCCCTACGAGCAGTACTTC
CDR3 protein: CASSPDRGQFPYEQYF

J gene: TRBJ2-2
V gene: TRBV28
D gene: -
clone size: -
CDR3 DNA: TGTGCCAGCAGCCCCGGGGAGTTTGGGGCGGGCGGGGAGCTGTTTTTT
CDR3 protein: CASSPGEFGAGGELFF

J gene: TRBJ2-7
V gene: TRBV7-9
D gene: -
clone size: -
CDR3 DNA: TGTGCCAGCAGCTTTGCGGATGACTACGAGCAGTACTTC
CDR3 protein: CASSFADDYEQYF

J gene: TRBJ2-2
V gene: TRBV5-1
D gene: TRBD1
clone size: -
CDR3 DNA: TGCGCCAGCAGCTTCAACCGGGACAGGGCCACCGGGGAGCTGTTTTTT
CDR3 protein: CASSFNRDRATGELFF

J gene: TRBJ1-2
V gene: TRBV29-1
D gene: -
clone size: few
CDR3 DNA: TGCAGCGTCCTCAACCCTCAGGGGAATCTTGGCTACACCTTC
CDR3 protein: CSVLNPQGNLGYTF

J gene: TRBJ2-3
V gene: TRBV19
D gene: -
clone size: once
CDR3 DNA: TGTGCCAGTAGTACCTTGCTGTCCTCCAACACAGATACGCAGTATTTT
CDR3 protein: CASSTLLSSNTDTQYF

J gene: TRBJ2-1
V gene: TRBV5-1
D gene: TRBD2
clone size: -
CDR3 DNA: TGCGCCAGCAGCTCGATACCAAGACTAGCAGGCTCCTACAATGAGCAGTTCTTC
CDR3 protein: CASSSIPRLAGSYNEQFF

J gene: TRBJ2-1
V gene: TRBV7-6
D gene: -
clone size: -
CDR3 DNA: TGTGCCAGCAGCTTAGGGGGACTCCAGGCGTGGAATGAGCAGTTCTTC
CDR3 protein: CASSLGGLQAWNEQFF

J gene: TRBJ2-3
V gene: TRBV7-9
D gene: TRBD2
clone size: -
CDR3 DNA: TGTGCCAGCAGCGACGCGGGGGGAGGGCTCACAGATACGCAGTATTTT
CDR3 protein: CASSDAGGGLTDTQYF

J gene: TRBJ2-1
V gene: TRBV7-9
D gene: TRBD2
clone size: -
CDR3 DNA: TGTGCCAGCAGCTTCTTGTCTAGCGGGAGGACCTACAATGAGCAGTTCTTC
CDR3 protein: CASSFLSSGRTYNEQFF

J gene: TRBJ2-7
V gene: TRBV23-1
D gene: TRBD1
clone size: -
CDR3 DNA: TGCGCCAGCAGTCCTTCACCAATAGGGACAGGGGGCTACGAGCAGTACTTC
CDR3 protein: CASSPSPIGTGGYEQYF

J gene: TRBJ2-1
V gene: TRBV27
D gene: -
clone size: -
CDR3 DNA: TGTGCCAGCAGTTATCGGGGATTCTACAATGAGCAGTTCTTC
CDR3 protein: CASSYRGFYNEQFF

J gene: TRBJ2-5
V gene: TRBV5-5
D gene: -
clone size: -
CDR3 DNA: TGTGCCAGCAGCCAGCAGGGTTTAGGGGAGACCCAGTACTTC
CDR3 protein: CASSQQGLGETQYF

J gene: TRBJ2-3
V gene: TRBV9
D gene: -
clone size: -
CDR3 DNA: TGTGCCAGCAGCGGACCTTCCGGGAGTCGTCCAGATACGCAGTATTTT
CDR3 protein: CASSGPSGSRPDTQYF

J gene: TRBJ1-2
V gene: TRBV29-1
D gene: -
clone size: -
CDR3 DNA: TGCAGCGTTACCAGGGACGGACGATCCTATGGCTACACCTTC
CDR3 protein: CSVTRDGRSYGYTF

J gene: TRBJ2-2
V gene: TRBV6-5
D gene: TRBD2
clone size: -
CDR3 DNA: TGTGCCAGCAGTTTTCTAGCGGGATGGGGGGAGCTGTTTTTT
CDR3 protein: CASSFLAGWGELFF

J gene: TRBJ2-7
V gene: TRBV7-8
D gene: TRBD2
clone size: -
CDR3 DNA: TGTGCCAGCAGCTTGCCTAGCGGGCCCTACGAGCAGTACTTC
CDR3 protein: CASSLPSGPYEQYF

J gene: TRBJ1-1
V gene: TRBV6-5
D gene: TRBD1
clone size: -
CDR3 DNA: TGTGCCAGCAGTTACTCGACAGGGGGTGCCACTGAAGCTTTCTTT
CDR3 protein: CASSYSTGGATEAFF

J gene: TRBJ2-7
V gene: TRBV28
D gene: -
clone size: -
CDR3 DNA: TGTGCCAGCAGTTCGAACACGGGACAACGAATCTACGAGCAGTACTTC
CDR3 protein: CASSSNTGQRIYEQYF